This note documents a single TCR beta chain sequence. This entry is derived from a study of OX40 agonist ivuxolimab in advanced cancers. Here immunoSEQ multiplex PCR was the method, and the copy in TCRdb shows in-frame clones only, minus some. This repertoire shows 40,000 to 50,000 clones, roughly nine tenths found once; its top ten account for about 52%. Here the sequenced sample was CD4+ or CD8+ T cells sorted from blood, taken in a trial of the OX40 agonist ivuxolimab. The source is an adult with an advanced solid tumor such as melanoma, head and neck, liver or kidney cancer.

The CDR3 spells CASSALGPGAPDTQYF. The CDR3, as DNA: TGTGCCAGCAGTGCTCTAGGCCCGGGGGCCCCAGATACGCAGTATTTT. V gene TRBV9 combines with J gene TRBJ2-3, with D perhaps given as TRBD1 or TRBD2 (6 bases each). Germline V gene lookup returns CDR1 SGDLS and CDR2 YYNGEE. The V gene lost 5 bases and the J gene lost 4 bases, with 20 bases spanning the gap. This CDR3 has 16 residues. The full variable domain, in which reference TRBV9 and TRBJ2-3 provide the parts outside the CDR3, is DSGVTQTPKHLITATGQRVTLRCSPRSGDLSVYWYQQSLDQGLQFLIQYYNGEERAKGNILERFSAQQFPDLHSELNLSSLELGDSALYFCASSALGPGAPDTQYFGPGTRLTVL.